A single sample is the source of the 8 T cell receptor beta chains below, sequenced in a study of T-cell reconstitution after alpha-beta-depleted transplantation in children. For TCRbeta, the library was prepared with unique molecular identifiers. TCRdb re-analysed the PCR reads in MiXCR, keeping a single row per CDR3 protein. This sample yields 85,000 to 120,000 distinct CDR3 sequences, of which roughly 7.2% are seen a single time; 15% to 20% belongs to the top ten. The sequenced sample was PBMCs, obtained before TCRalphabeta/CD19-depleted stem cell transplant. The receptors derive from a boy aged 2 to 10 with acute lymphoblastic leukemia, due to receive a stem cell transplant.

This clonotype was recorded many times. At one boundary the junction diverges from the germline segment, which might be a read error. CDR3 amino acids: CATSGDRPSSYNSPLHF. In DNA, the CDR3 is TGTGCCACCAGCGGAGACAGGCCTAGCTCCTATAATTCACCCCTCCACTTT. The chain recombines TRBV15 with TRBJ1-6; a weak D match, TRBD1 (6 bases). CDR3 length: 17 amino acids. Per the germline V gene, CDR1 is LNHNV and CDR2 is YYDKDF (reference sequence).

This clonotype has a handful of counts. The chain links TRBV11-2 to TRBJ2-5, with 9 positions matching TRBD2. Trimming at V came to 4 bases and at J to 2 bases, leaving 5 bases not matched to a gene. CDR1 SGHAT and CDR2 FQNNGV come from the germline V gene. The CDR3 loop spans 15 amino acids. The CDR3 reads CASSWSGGRQETQYF. The CDR3 bases are TGTGCCAGCAGCTGGAGCGGGGGGAGACAAGAGACCCAGTACTTC.

The chain couples TRBV7-8 to TRBJ1-6; D gene unclear. Germline lookup yields CDR1 SGHVS and CDR2 FQNEAQ. Trimming stripped 3 bases from V and 9 bases from J, with 12 bases between. This CDR3 region has 14 residues. The CDR3: CASSLDPSRSPLHF. CDR3 in DNA: TGTGCCAGCAGCTTGGACCCAAGCCGTTCACCCCTCCACTTT.

This clonotype was counted between two and nine times. This chain joins TRBV5-1 and TRBJ1-1; a possible D gene is TRBD1 (5 bases). Per germline, CDR1 SGHRS and CDR2 YFSETQ. Trimming removed 0 bases at V and 6 bases at J, with 12 bases between. CDR3 length: 14 residues. Here the CDR3 reads CASSLVAGWAEAFF. CDR3 sequence (DNA): TGCGCCAGCAGCTTGGTGGCAGGGTGGGCTGAAGCTTTCTTT.

This clonotype was seen a handful of times. The chain uses TRBV6-1 and TRBJ2-1, with D tentatively TRBD1 or TRBD2 (6 bases each). The germline gives CDR1 MNHNS, CDR2 SASEGT. The length of the CDR3 is 14 residues. The ends were cut back, 8 bases at V and 2 bases at J, with 13 bases in the middle. CDR3 sequence (DNA): TGTGCCAGCCAAAGGGGGGTCCCCTACAATGAGCAGTTCTTC. Protein sequence: CASQRGVPYNEQFF.

This clonotype showed up many times. This rearrangement joins TRBV7-9 to TRBJ2-1, with D unresolved. This CDR3 comprises 13 residues. V lost 3 bases, J lost 5 bases, and 8 bases lay in between. The V gene's germline CDR1 is SEHNR and CDR2 FQNEAQ (reference sequence). This CDR3 is CASSLAHHNEQFF. CDR3 nucleotide sequence: TGTGCCAGCAGCTTGGCCCATCACAATGAGCAGTTCTTC.

This clonotype showed up many times. This chain connects TRBV6-4 to TRBJ2-1, with 7 nucleotides matching TRBD2. The germline V gene encodes CDR1 MRHNA and CDR2 SNTAGT. Losses at the gene ends were 2 bases for V and 9 bases for J; bases not matched to a gene: 10. This CDR3 contains 15 residues. CDR3 loop: CASSDEVRRGSEQFF. In DNA, the CDR3 is TGTGCCAGCAGTGACGAGGTCAGGCGGGGGAGTGAGCAGTTCTTC.

This clonotype was seen repeatedly, ten times or more. This chain links TRBV2 with TRBJ2-3; 8 nucleotides match TRBD1. From germline, CDR1 is SNHLY and CDR2 FYNNEI. This CDR3 has 14 residues. With V trimmed by 3 bases and J by 1 base, 0 bases remained unmatched. The CDR3 sequence is CASSEDRGTDTQYF. In nucleotides, the CDR3 is TGTGCCAGCAGTGAGGACAGGGGCACAGATACGCAGTATTTT.